Shown below are 14 T cell receptor beta chains from a single sample sequenced in a study of T-cell memory formation after mild COVID-19 (TCRdb year 2021). Libraries were prepared through 5' RACE. The sample was run on an Illumina NovaSeq 6000. The public sequencing data were trimmed at Q25 with fastp and processed into clonotypes with MiXCR by TCRdb, which kept only in-frame beta chains. Rows with a matching CDR3 protein are joined into one entry that keeps the most common DNA and genes. The sample includes about 360,000 distinct CDR3 sequences, with 13% observed a single time. The ten largest clones capture roughly 23% of the sample. Sequencing used PBMCs or a T cell subset sorted from them (not recorded which). All receptors come from a man aged 18 to 30 who had mild COVID-19 (a few samples of this study predate the infection). The sample titles of this study are shuffled in the database, so cell type and time point are left out; the donor was told from shared clones.

This clonotype was detected a few times. V is TRBV5-1 and J is TRBJ1-2; the match to TRBD1 covers 7 bases. Germline V gene data show CDR1 as SGHRS and CDR2 as YFSETQ. This CDR3 is built from 16 residues. Trimming took 4 bases from V and 8 from J; bases not matched to a gene: 17. This chain's CDR3 is CASSGAPGQTMSGYTF. The CDR3, as DNA: TGCGCCAGCAGCGGGGCCCCGGGACAGACTATGTCGGGCTACACCTTC. Complete variable domain (other parts from reference TRBV5-1 and TRBJ1-2): KAGVTQTPRYLIKTRGQQVTLSCSPISGHRSVSWYQQTPGQGLQFLFEYFSETQRNKGNFPGRFSGRQFSNSRSEMNVSTLELGDSALYLCASSGAPGQTMSGYTFGSGTRLTVV.

A few counts support this clonotype. The J gene is TRBJ1-5, the V gene TRBV7-9; tentatively, D is TRBD1 (6 bases). This CDR3 has 15 amino acids. Between the trimmed V and J ends, which lost 5 bases and 7 bases, there was a span of 18 bases. Germline V gene sequence: CDR1 SEHNR, CDR2 FQNEAQ (reference sequence). In nucleotides, the CDR3 is TGTGCCAGCAGCCCGATTTCCCAGGGGAGGCAGCCCCAGCATTTT. Translated: CASSPISQGRQPQHF. The full variable domain, rest sourced from reference TRBV7-9 and TRBJ1-5, is DTGVSQNPRHKITKRGQNVTFRCDPISEHNRLYWYRQTLGQGPEFLTYFQNEAQLEKSRLLSDRFSAERPKGSFSTLEIQRTEQGDSAMYLCASSPISQGRQPQHFGDGTRLSIL.

The chain combines TRBV27 with TRBJ1-5, with a possible D match to TRBD1 (6 bases). Germline V CDR1 and CDR2: MNHEY, SMNVEV (reference sequence). V lost 8 bases and J lost 2, with 10 bases in between. The CDR3 extends over 13 amino acids. In DNA, the CDR3 is TGTGCCAGCCGAGGGGGACGCAATCAGCCCCAGCATTTT. Translating gives CASRGGRNQPQHF.

This clonotype was picked up a small number of times. V and J are TRBV6-5 and TRBJ1-5; 7 bases are a match to TRBD1. Germline loops: CDR1 MNHEY, CDR2 SVGAGI. V lost 5 bases to trimming and J lost 6 bases; unmatched junction nucleotides: 7. The length of the CDR3 is 14 residues. As DNA, the CDR3 is TGTGCCAGCAGTCCCCGACAGGGTAGTCAGCCCCAGCATTTT. Its translation: CASSPRQGSQPQHF.

The chain employs TRBV3-1 and TRBJ2-1; 8 bases agree with TRBD1. Germline CDR1 and CDR2: LGHDT and YNNKEL (reference sequence). This CDR3 has 14 residues. V lost 9 bases and J lost 1; bases outside the gene matches: 5. CDR3 nucleotide sequence: TGTGCCAGTACCAACAGGGGGTCCTACAATGAGCAGTTCTTC. It is translated as CASTNRGSYNEQFF.

This clonotype was counted many times. The chain has TRBV4-2 and TRBJ2-1, with 10 bases fitting TRBD2. V gave up 4 bases and J gave up 4 bases; unmatched junction bases: 7. Germline CDR1 is LGHNA and CDR2 is YNFKEQ. This CDR3 has 16 residues. DNA of the CDR3: TGTGCCAGCAGCCCAGGTAGCGGGGGGACTTACAATGAGCAGTTCTTC. Translating it yields CASSPGSGGTYNEQFF.

This clonotype showed up just a few times. For the CDR3, the DNA is TGTGCCAGCAGTGAGAGTCTAGCGGGGCACCCCAATGAGCAGTTCTTC. It specifies CASSESLAGHPNEQFF. V usage is TRBV25-1 and J usage is TRBJ2-1; TRBD2 aligns across 9 bases. Losses at the gene ends were 3 bases for V and 6 bases for J; bases not matched to a gene: 9. The CDR3 is made up of 16 amino acids. The germline CDR1 and CDR2 sequences are MGHDK and SYGVNS.

This clonotype was seen ten or more times. The chain joins TRBV5-1 to TRBJ2-3; TRBD2 matches 8 bases. From germline, CDR1 is SGHRS and CDR2 YFSETQ. This CDR3 spans 14 amino acids. The trim removed 5 bases at V and 2 bases at J, leaving 4 bases unmatched. CDR3 region: CASSSAGDTDTQYF. The CDR3 region has the DNA TGCGCCAGCAGTTCAGCGGGGGACACAGATACGCAGTATTTT.

This clonotype was counted between two and nine times. This rearrangement joins TRBV20-1 to TRBJ1-5; D is perhaps TRBD1 (6 bases). Between the trimmed V and J ends, which lost 3 bases and 2 bases, there was a span of 14 bases. The germline gives CDR1 DFQATT, CDR2 SNEGSKA (reference sequence). This CDR3 is built from 15 residues. The CDR3 is CSARQGSMGNQPQHF. In DNA form, the CDR3 reads TGCAGTGCTAGGCAGGGGTCTATGGGCAATCAGCCCCAGCATTTT.

This clonotype was seen more than once but under ten times. This sequence joins TRBV7-9 and TRBJ1-1, with TRBD1 as a possible D gene (5 bases). The V and J ends lost 5 bases and 2 bases respectively, with 15 bases between them. Per the germline V gene, CDR1 is SEHNR and CDR2 is FQNEAQ (reference sequence). The CDR3 length is 15 residues. The CDR3 region is CASSASGGGNTEAFF. CDR3 sequence (DNA): TGTGCCAGCAGCGCTTCTGGGGGAGGTAACACTGAAGCTTTCTTT.

This clonotype was seen a handful of times. The J gene is TRBJ1-1, the V gene TRBV7-2; 7 nucleotides match TRBD1. Looked up from germline, CDR1 is SGHTA and CDR2 is FQGNSA. J lost 5 bases, V lost 3 bases, and 9 bases had no gene match. This CDR3 comprises 15 residues. CDR3 region: CASSFLDRVGTEAFF. For the CDR3, the DNA is TGTGCCAGCAGCTTCTTAGACAGGGTTGGGACTGAAGCTTTCTTT.

The CDR3 nucleotides are TGCGCCAGCAGCCATTTCGGAGCGGGGACCCAAGAGACCCAGTACTTC. This sequence encodes CASSHFGAGTQETQYF. The chain couples TRBV4-3 to TRBJ2-5, with 7 positions matching TRBD2. Losses at the gene ends were 3 bases for V and 1 base for J; bases not matched to a gene: 8. Per the germline V gene, CDR1 is LGHNA and CDR2 is YSLEER. The CDR3 is 16 amino acids.

The genes are TRBV6-5 and TRBJ1-2, with TRBD1 as a possible D gene (6 bases). The length of the CDR3 is 14 residues. V was clipped by 0 bases and J by 6 bases, with 11 bases between them. Germline CDR1 is MNHEY and CDR2 is SVGAGI. DNA of the CDR3: TGTGCCAGCAGTTACTCGATGCAGGGGAATGGCTACACCTTC. Residues: CASSYSMQGNGYTF.

This clonotype was seen more than once but under ten times. The rearrangement links TRBV4-1 to TRBJ1-1; D not resolved. Per germline, CDR1 MGHRA and CDR2 YSYEKL. There are 15 residues in the CDR3. V shed 0 bases and J shed 5 bases, with 13 bases lying between them. CDR3 sequence reads: CASSQDRGQGTEAFF. The CDR3 coding sequence is TGCGCCAGCAGCCAAGATCGCGGCCAAGGGACTGAAGCTTTCTTT.